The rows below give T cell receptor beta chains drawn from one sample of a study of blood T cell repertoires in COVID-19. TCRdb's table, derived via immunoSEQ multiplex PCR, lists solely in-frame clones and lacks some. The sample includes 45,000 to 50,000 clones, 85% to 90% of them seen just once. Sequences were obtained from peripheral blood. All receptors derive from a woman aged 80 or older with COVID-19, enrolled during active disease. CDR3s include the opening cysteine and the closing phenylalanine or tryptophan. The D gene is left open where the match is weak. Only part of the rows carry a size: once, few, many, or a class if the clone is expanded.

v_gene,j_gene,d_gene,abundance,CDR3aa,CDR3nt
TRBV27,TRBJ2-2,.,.,CASSLRVPLNTGELFF,TGTGCCAGCAGTCTCCGGGTCCCTTTGAACACCGGGGAGCTGTTTTTT
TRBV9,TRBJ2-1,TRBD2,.,CASSPRLAGGQNEQFF,TGTGCCAGCAGCCCGAGACTAGCGGGGGGGCAGAATGAGCAGTTCTTC
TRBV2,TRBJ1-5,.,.,CASMGDQVTSRNQPQHF,TGTGCCAGCATGGGAGATCAGGTAACCTCCAGGAATCAGCCCCAGCATTTT
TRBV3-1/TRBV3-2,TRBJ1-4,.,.,CASSQARGGEKLFF,TGTGCCAGCAGCCAAGCCCGCGGCGGCGAAAAACTGTTTTTT
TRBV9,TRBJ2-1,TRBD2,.,CASSVALSGRTIYNEQFF,TGTGCCAGCAGCGTAGCTCTGAGCGGGAGGACTATTTACAATGAGCAGTTCTTC
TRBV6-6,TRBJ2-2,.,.,CASTITRERTGELFF,TGTGCCAGCACTATAACAAGGGAGCGGACCGGGGAGCTGTTTTTT
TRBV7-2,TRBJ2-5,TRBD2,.,CASSFRLAGVKTQYF,TGTGCCAGCAGCTTCCGACTAGCGGGGGTGAAGACCCAGTACTTC
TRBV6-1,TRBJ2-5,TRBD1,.,CASSEYGTGFGETQYF,TGTGCCAGCAGTGAATATGGGACAGGATTTGGGGAGACCCAGTACTTC
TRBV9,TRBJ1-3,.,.,CASTRDSGNTIYF,TGTGCCAGCACCCGCGACAGTGGAAACACCATATATTTT
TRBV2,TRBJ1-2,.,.,CASSEGSPVGQGRDGYTF,TGTGCCAGCAGTGAAGGGTCTCCGGTTGGTCAGGGGCGAGATGGCTACACCTTC
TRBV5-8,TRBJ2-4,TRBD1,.,CASSSGQRVAKNIQYF,TGTGCCAGCAGCTCGGGACAGAGGGTCGCCAAAAACATTCAGTACTTC
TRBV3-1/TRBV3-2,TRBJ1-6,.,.,CASSHAGPSPLHF,TGTGCCAGCAGCCATGCGGGCCCTTCACCCCTCCACTTT
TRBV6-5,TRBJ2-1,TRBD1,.,CASTGTGVSNEQFF,TGTGCCAGCACCGGGACAGGAGTTTCAAATGAGCAGTTCTTC
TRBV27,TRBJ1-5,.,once,CASSQGFHQPQHF,TGTGCCAGCAGTCAGGGGTTCCATCAGCCCCAGCATTTT
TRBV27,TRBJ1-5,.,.,CASSLTENQPQHF,TGTGCCAGCAGTTTAACCGAGAATCAGCCCCAGCATTTT
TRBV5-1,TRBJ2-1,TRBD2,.,CASSSAGRAVDEQFF,TGCGCCAGCAGCTCGGCGGGGAGGGCCGTAGATGAGCAGTTCTTC
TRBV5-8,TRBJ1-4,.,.,CASSSEGEGGFEKLFF,TGTGCCAGCAGCTCGGAGGGAGAGGGAGGATTCGAAAAACTGTTTTTT
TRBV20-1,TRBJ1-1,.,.,CSARVGPQAFF,TGCAGTGCTAGAGTGGGGCCGCAAGCTTTCTTT
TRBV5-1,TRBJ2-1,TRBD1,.,CASSWPSGTEHYNEQFF,TGCGCCAGCAGCTGGCCCTCCGGGACAGAGCACTACAATGAGCAGTTCTTC
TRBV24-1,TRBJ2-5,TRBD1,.,CATSDLFVRRQGVSETQYF,TGTGCCACCAGTGATTTGTTTGTACGCAGACAGGGGGTTTCGGAGACCCAGTACTTC
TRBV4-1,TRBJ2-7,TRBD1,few,CASSQGPGTGNYEQYF,TGCGCCAGCAGCCAAGGCCCCGGGACAGGAAACTACGAGCAGTACTTC
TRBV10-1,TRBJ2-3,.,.,CASSESSQGFTDTQYF,TGCGCCAGCAGTGAGTCGAGCCAGGGGTTCACAGATACGCAGTATTTT
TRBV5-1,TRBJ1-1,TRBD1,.,CASSLYHRGDTEAFF,TGCGCCAGCAGCTTGTATCACAGGGGGGACACTGAAGCTTTCTTT
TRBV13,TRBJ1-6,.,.,CASSLPNNSPLHF,TGTGCCAGCAGCTTACCTAATAATTCACCCCTCCACTTT
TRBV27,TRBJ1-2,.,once,CASSSVVRGNYGYTF,TGTGCCAGCAGTTCGGTCGTCAGGGGCAACTATGGCTACACCTTC
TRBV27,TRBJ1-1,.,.,CASSRTGRRETEAFF,TGTGCCAGCAGTCGTACAGGGAGACGAGAAACTGAAGCTTTCTTT
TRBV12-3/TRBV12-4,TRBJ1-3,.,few,CASNQGTGNTIYF,TGTGCCAGCAATCAGGGTACTGGAAACACCATATATTTT
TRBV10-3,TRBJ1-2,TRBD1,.,CAISLLQGNYGYTF,TGTGCCATCAGTTTACTACAGGGGAACTATGGCTACACCTTC
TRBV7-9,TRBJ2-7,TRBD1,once,CASSLSQGDSYEQYF,TGTGCCAGCAGCTTAAGTCAGGGGGACTCCTACGAGCAGTACTTC
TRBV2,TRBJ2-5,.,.,CASASQWAETQYF,TGTGCCAGCGCCTCCCAATGGGCGGAGACCCAGTACTTC
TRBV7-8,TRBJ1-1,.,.,CASSWGDKKLNTEAFF,TGTGCCAGCAGCTGGGGAGACAAAAAGCTGAACACTGAAGCTTTCTTT
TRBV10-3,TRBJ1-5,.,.,CAISDGGLGNQPQHF,TGTGCCATCAGTGACGGGGGGCTCGGCAATCAGCCCCAGCATTTT
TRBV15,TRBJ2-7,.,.,CATSRERRLSSYEQYF,TGTGCCACCAGCAGGGAACGCCGACTTAGCTCCTACGAGCAGTACTTC
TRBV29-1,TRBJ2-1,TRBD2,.,CSGETGLGPATGQFF,TGCAGCGGAGAAACGGGACTAGGGCCCGCAACTGGGCAGTTCTTC
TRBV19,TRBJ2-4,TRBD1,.,CASRLTGGKNIQYF,TGTGCCAGTAGACTGACAGGGGGCAAAAACATTCAGTACTTC
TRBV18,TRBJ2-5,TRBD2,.,CASSPPGTRRQETQYF,TGTGCCAGCTCACCTCCCGGGACTAGACGACAAGAGACCCAGTACTTC
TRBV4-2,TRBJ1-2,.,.,CASTRGGNYGYTF,TGTGCCAGCACGCGGGGGGGGAACTATGGCTACACCTTC
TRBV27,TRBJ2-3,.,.,CASSFRVRSTDTQYF,TGTGCCAGCAGTTTTCGAGTACGGAGCACAGATACGCAGTATTTT
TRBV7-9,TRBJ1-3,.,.,CASSLLENTGNTIYF,TGTGCCAGCAGCCTTCTCGAGAATACGGGAAACACCATATATTTT
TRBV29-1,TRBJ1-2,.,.,CSVVSPGGYGYTF,TGCAGCGTTGTTTCCCCAGGTGGCTATGGCTACACCTTC
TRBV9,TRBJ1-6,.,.,CASSPGHYNSPLHF,TGTGCCAGCAGCCCCGGACATTATAATTCACCCCTCCACTTT
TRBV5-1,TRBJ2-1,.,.,CASTAGQVNEQFF,TGCGCCAGCACAGCGGGACAGGTCAATGAGCAGTTCTTC
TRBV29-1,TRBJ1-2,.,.,CSVRWAYHGYTF,TGCAGCGTCCGCTGGGCTTACCATGGCTACACCTTC
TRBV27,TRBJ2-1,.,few,CASSLSGYSSYNEQFF,TGTGCCAGCAGTTTATCGGGCTACAGCTCCTACAATGAGCAGTTCTTC
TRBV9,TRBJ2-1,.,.,CASSPSRKGGEQFF,TGTGCCAGCAGCCCCTCCCGTAAGGGGGGGGAGCAGTTCTTC
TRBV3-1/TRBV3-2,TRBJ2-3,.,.,CASSQQVPTDTQYF,TGTGCCAGCAGCCAGCAGGTCCCCACAGATACGCAGTATTTT
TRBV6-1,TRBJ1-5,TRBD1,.,CASSALWTGIAQPQHF,TGTGCCAGCAGTGCCCTCTGGACAGGAATAGCTCAGCCCCAGCATTTT
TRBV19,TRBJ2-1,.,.,CASSIGGRVNEQFF,TGTGCCAGTAGTATAGGGGGCAGGGTGAATGAGCAGTTCTTC
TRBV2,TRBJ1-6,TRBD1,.,CASSFSGLRQGLRKFSPLHF,TGTGCCAGCAGTTTCTCGGGGCTTAGACAGGGGCTAAGGAAGTTTTCACCCCTCCACTTT
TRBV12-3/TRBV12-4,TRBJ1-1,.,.,CASSAGLEAFF,TGTGCCAGCAGTGCGGGCCTCGAAGCTTTCTTT
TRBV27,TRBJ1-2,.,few,CASSLSRQTNYGYTF,TGTGCCAGCAGTTTATCGCGACAGACCAACTATGGCTACACCTTC
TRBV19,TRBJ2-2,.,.,CASILNRQGRIGELFF,TGTGCCAGTATTCTAAACCGGCAGGGAAGGATCGGGGAGCTGTTTTTT
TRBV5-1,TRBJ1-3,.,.,CASSAGSSGNTIYF,TGCGCCAGCAGCGCGGGCAGCTCTGGAAACACCATATATTTT
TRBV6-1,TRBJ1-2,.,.,CASSGGIGKTNYGYTF,TGTGCCAGCAGTGGAGGTATCGGGAAAACTAACTATGGCTACACCTTC
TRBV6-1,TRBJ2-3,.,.,CASSEARSTPRQDTQYF,TGTGCCAGCAGTGAAGCAAGGTCCACACCCAGGCAAGATACGCAGTATTTT